This T cell receptor beta chain was retrieved from a study of Graves' ophthalmopathy and Graves' hyperthyroidism. In the study overall: Pretreatment peripheral blood was obtained at initial diagnosis. Study findings and constraints: Ophthalmopathy versus stable hyperthyroidism: 13-signature model gave around 85% sensitivity, less than 82% specificity.

Enrollment excluded any patients with other autoimmune diseases, uncontrolled infections, pregnancy or lactation. Physicians reached a diagnosis by relying on clinical symptoms, serum thyroxine, TRAb, thyroid ultrasound and orbital computed tomography. This clonotype came up many times. Its antigen is as yet unknown. Trimming shortened V by 6 bases and J by 1 base, and 4 bases separated the two germline ends. The CDR3 consists of 11 residues. Per germline, CDR1 SNHLY and CDR2 FYNNEI. TCR beta CDR3 regions were amplified from RNA transcripts. A first-round RT-PCR used HTBI primers, followed by a second-round multiplex PCR. Each CDR3 protein gets one entry after TCRdb re-called the multiplex PCR reads with MiXCR. The sample has hundreds of thousands of distinct CDR3 sequences; approximately 15% are singletons.

Material for sequencing was peripheral blood. The J gene is TRBJ2-7, the V gene TRBV2; D call uncertain. The source of this sequence is a woman aged 18-29 years with stable Graves' hyperthyroidism. The CDR3: CASRTSYEQYF. The DNA of the CDR3 is TGTGCCAGCAGAACGTCCTACGAGCAGTACTTC.